The 17 T cell receptor beta chains reported below all come from one sample, sequenced in a study of T cells in localized non-small cell lung cancer. Sequencing used immunoSEQ multiplex PCR; TCRdb keeps in-frame clones, though not all of them. The sample holds 40,000 to 60,000 clones, around 81% seen once. Sequencing used peripheral blood mononuclear cells, obtained before any cancer treatment. The origin of the receptors is a man aged 40-75 years with stage III lung adenocarcinoma.

This rearrangement joins TRBV5-6 to TRBJ2-7, with a possible D match to TRBD2 (6 bases). In germline, CDR1 is SGHDT, CDR2 YYEEEE. This CDR3 spans 15 amino acids. With 4 bases removed from V and 6 bases from J, the gap between germline ends came to 20 bases. The CDR3 region has the DNA TGTGCCAGCAGCCGTCCTACGGGCCTGGGGGGCGAGCAGTACTTC. This sequence encodes CASSRPTGLGGEQYF. Using reference TRBV5-6 and TRBJ2-7 for the parts outside the CDR3, the full variable domain is DAGVTQSPTHLIKTRGQQVTLRCSPKSGHDTVSWYQQALGQGPQFIFQYYEEEERQRGNFPDRFSGHQFPNYSSELNVNALLLGDSALYLCASSRPTGLGGEQYFGPGTRLTVT.

This clone turned up a few times. The chain uses TRBV30 and TRBJ1-1, with TRBD1 matching 10 bases. From germline, CDR1 is GTSNPN and CDR2 SVGIG (reference sequence). Trimming took 3 bases from V and 3 from J; bases not matched to a gene: 4. The length of the CDR3 is 14 residues. CDR3 loop: CAWSVTGGYTEAFF. The CDR3 DNA is TGTGCCTGGAGCGTGACAGGGGGCTACACTGAAGCTTTCTTT.

V and J are TRBV18 and TRBJ1-1; D is perhaps TRBD1 (5 bases). V was cut by 3 bases and J by 3 bases, with 11 bases left in between. The CDR3 has 14 amino acids. Per germline, CDR1 KGHSH and CDR2 LQKENI. CDR3 sequence reads: CASSPRDPYTEAFF. The CDR3 DNA reads as TGTGCCAGCTCACCTCGGGACCCATACACTGAAGCTTTCTTT.

The J gene is TRBJ2-7, the V gene TRBV27, with no clear D. The V end was cut by 4 bases, the J end by 2 bases, with 15 bases between. There are 15 residues in the CDR3. The germline V gene encodes CDR1 MNHEY and CDR2 SMNVEV (reference sequence). The DNA for the CDR3 is TGTGCCAGCAGTTCCCCCCCCTTGGGTACCTACGAGCAGTACTTC. Protein product: CASSSPPLGTYEQYF.

The chain couples TRBV2 to TRBJ2-5, with 9 bases that match TRBD1. CDR1 and CDR2 from the germline V gene are SNHLY and FYNNEI. Losses at the gene ends were 5 bases for V and 2 bases for J; bases not matched to a gene: 3. The CDR3 consists of 14 residues. The CDR3 sequence: CASSKGTGQETQYF. The CDR3 region has the DNA TGTGCCAGCAGTAAAGGGACAGGGCAAGAGACCCAGTACTTC.

This chain links TRBV6-6 with TRBJ2-5; maybe TRBD1 (6 bases). The CDR3 has 15 amino acids. Trimming took 0 bases from V and 5 from J, leaving 13 bases between them. Germline assignment: CDR1 MNHNY and CDR2 SVGAGI (reference sequence). In DNA, the CDR3 is TGTGCCAGCAGTTACTCCACAGGGTCGAGTGAGACCCAGTACTTC. Encoded protein: CASSYSTGSSETQYF.

The V gene is TRBV6-1, the J gene TRBJ2-7, with no clear D. The CDR3 sequence is 15 residues long. The V gene lost 3 bases and the J gene lost 2 bases, with 14 bases spanning the gap. Looked up from germline, CDR1 is MNHNS and CDR2 is SASEGT. Here the CDR3 DNA reads TGTGCCAGCAGTGAGCAGGACCCGCGAACCTACGAGCAGTACTTC. This translates into CASSEQDPRTYEQYF.

The chain links TRBV2 to TRBJ2-7; D possibly corresponds to TRBD1 (6 bases). The germline V gene encodes CDR1 SNHLY and CDR2 FYNNEI. V gave up 2 bases and J gave up 4 bases, with 6 bases separating them. There are 12 residues in the CDR3. The CDR3 DNA reads as TGTGCCAGCAGTGAAACAGGGTACGAGCAGTACTTC. This translates into CASSETGYEQYF. The whole variable domain, filled in from reference TRBV2 and TRBJ2-7, reads EPEVTQTPSHQVTQMGQEVILRCVPISNHLYFYWYRQILGQKVEFLVSFYNNEISEKSEIFDDQFSVERPDGSNFTLKIRSTKLEDSAMYFCASSETGYEQYFGPGTRLTVT.

In DNA, the CDR3 is TGCGCCAGCAGCAGGGTGGGCAGTTCGAACACCGGGGAGCTGTTTTTT. Its translation: CASSRVGSSNTGELFF. This sequence joins TRBV5-1 and TRBJ2-2; D remains unclear. The germline CDR1 and CDR2 sequences are SGHRS and YFSETQ. CDR3 length: 16 residues. V was trimmed by 4 bases and J by 0 bases, leaving 13 bases between them.

This chain connects TRBV7-8 to TRBJ2-7; TRBD1 agrees at 7 bases. From germline, CDR1 is SGHVS and CDR2 FQNEAQ. The CDR3 has 15 amino acids. The V gene end was trimmed by 5 bases and the J gene end by 1 base; junction bases not matched to a gene: 8. CDR3 in amino acids: CASSHETGKSYEQYF. The CDR3 DNA reads as TGTGCCAGCAGCCATGAGACAGGGAAATCCTACGAGCAGTACTTC. The full variable domain, in which reference TRBV7-8 and TRBJ2-7 provide the parts outside the CDR3, is GAGVSQSPRYKVAKRGQDVALRCDPISGHVSLFWYQQALGQGPEFLTYFQNEAQLDKSGLPSDRFFAERPEGSVSTLKIQRTQQEDSAVYLCASSHETGKSYEQYFGPGTRLTVT.

The V gene is TRBV18, the J gene TRBJ2-2; no clear D gene. V was pared by 1 base and J by 2 bases, with 5 bases between. The CDR3 consists of 14 residues. CDR1 KGHSH and CDR2 LQKENI come from the germline V gene. The CDR3 DNA reads as TGTGCCAGCTCACCACGGAGCAACACCGGGGAGCTGTTTTTT. The encoded protein is CASSPRSNTGELFF.

This clone was counted a few times. The chain links TRBV6-5 to TRBJ2-7; TRBD1 agrees at 9 bases. Germline lookup yields CDR1 MNHEY and CDR2 SVGAGI. V dropped 6 bases and J dropped 4; count of bases not matched to a gene: 7. The CDR3 spans 14 residues. The CDR3 bases are TGTGCCAGCAGGCTGGGACAGGGCCTTTACGAGCAGTACTTC. Protein product: CASRLGQGLYEQYF.

This clone was counted at least ten times. V gene TRBV6-6 combines with J gene TRBJ1-4, with D possibly TRBD1 on 5 matching bases. CDR1 MNHNY and CDR2 SVGAGI come from the germline V gene (reference sequence). The ends were cut back, 5 bases at V and 13 bases at J, with 14 bases in the middle. The CDR3 is 12 amino acids. CDR3 protein: CASSRIDSPLFF. For the CDR3, the DNA is TGTGCCAGCAGTAGGATTGACAGCCCACTGTTTTTT.

The chain employs TRBV29-1 and TRBJ2-2; D may match TRBD1 or TRBD2 (5 bases each). The CDR3 is 13 amino acids. Germline CDR1 is SQVTM and CDR2 is ANQGSEA. Trimming took 4 bases from V and 5 from J, leaving 11 bases between them. CDR3 sequence reads: CSVGGGTTGELFF. The CDR3 DNA sequence: TGCAGCGTTGGAGGTGGGACGACCGGGGAGCTGTTTTTT.

V and J are TRBV30 and TRBJ1-2, with 8 nucleotides matching TRBD1. The CDR3 extends over 13 amino acids. Germline lookup yields CDR1 GTSNPN and CDR2 SVGIG (reference sequence). The J segment lost 1 base and the V segment lost 7 bases, leaving 5 bases of the junction unmatched. CDR3 bases: TGTGCCTCGTTGGACAGGGATAACTATGGCTACACCTTC. It translates to CASLDRDNYGYTF.

V is TRBV15 and J is TRBJ1-5; D not resolved. This CDR3 comprises 13 residues. The germline gives CDR1 LNHNV, CDR2 YYDKDF (reference sequence). Trimming cost V 1 base and J 6 bases, with 7 bases left between them. CDR3 in amino acids: CATSRGLAQPQHF. CDR3 DNA: TGTGCCACCAGCAGAGGACTGGCTCAGCCCCAGCATTTT.

V is TRBV14 and J is TRBJ2-3; D is possibly TRBD1 or TRBD2 (6 bases each). The CDR3 spans 17 residues. Germline CDR1 reads SGHDN; CDR2 reads FVKESK. The germline V and J ends were trimmed by 0 bases and 1 base, with 14 bases remaining between them. CDR3 DNA: TGTGCCAGCAGCCAAGAAGGTCCGGGGGCTCGCACAGATACGCAGTATTTT. This codes for CASSQEGPGARTDTQYF.